The count of the clone carrying this TCR beta chain is one. Its antigen is unidentified. Next came a second PCR, run for about 6 to 12 cycles, which used a sample-barcoded 5' primer along with a J-beta primer mix. Using its own MiXCR run on the 5' RACE reads, TCRdb lists one record per CDR3 protein. The data show about a million distinct CDR3 sequences, just over 50% seen once. The study recruited healthy Caucasian donors from Russia who were aged roughly 6 to 90. Each sample provided at least 6 micrograms of extracted total RNA. The data stem from a study of blood T cells in healthy people across ages. Study findings and constraints: Aged donors had fewer naive CD4+ cells and lower diversity than long-lived donors.

This CDR3 has 11 residues. Germline CDR1 is KGHDR and CDR2 is SFDVKD. V was clipped by 9 bases and J by 10 bases, with 11 bases between them. This clonotype was sampled from a woman aged 55-69 years in good health. This chain links TRBV24-1 with TRBJ1-4; D is uncertain. The sequencing sample was made of blood. DNA for the CDR3: TGTGCCACCGAAAAAGGGAGAAAACTGTTTTTT. It translates to CATEKGRKLFF.